The text below deals with one T cell receptor (beta chain). This sample is part of a study of T cell responses to AZD1222 COVID-19 vaccine. Second-dose timings of about 4 or about 12 weeks were pooled. Libraries were prepared by immunoSEQ multiplex PCR; TCRdb keeps only in-frame clonotypes and omits some of them. The sample contains 60,000 to 90,000 clones, around 86% of which appear only once. This CDR3 has 12 residues. The germline CDR1 and CDR2 sequences are SGHRS and YFSETQ. Trimming took 4 bases from V and 1 from J, leaving 5 bases between them. This sequence was found in an adult who received the AZD1222 COVID-19 vaccine. This chain joins TRBV5-1 and TRBJ1-2; D is unclear. The sample in question was peripheral blood, obtained 28 days after the second AZD1222 dose. CDR3 in amino acids: CASSPGNYGYTF. Written as DNA, the CDR3 is TGCGCCAGCAGCCCTGGTAACTATGGCTACACCTTC.